The T cell receptor beta chain under discussion was sequenced for a study of PD-L1 blockade in urothelial cancer. Repertoires were generated with immunoSEQ multiplex PCR, while TCRdb's copy carries only in-frame clones and drops some. This table has approximately 47,000 clones, about 82% appearing once. Time point noted: peripheral blood 6 weeks after treatment start. Urothelial carcinoma affected the patients, and it was locally advanced or metastatic. This receptor was identified in a man between 70 and 80 years old with urothelial cancer. The sample in question was PBMCs, obtained around atezolizumab (anti-PD-L1) treatment.

The CDR3 spells CASSSSFRGSGNTIYF. The CDR3 DNA reads as TGTGCCAGCAGTTCATCCTTCAGGGGCTCTGGAAACACCATATATTTT. The chain employs TRBV28 and TRBJ1-3; D perhaps matches TRBD1 (6 bases). Germline CDR1 MDHEN, CDR2 SYDVKM. V lost 4 bases, J lost 0 bases, and 13 bases lay in between. This CDR3 has 16 residues.